This TCR beta chain was captured in a study of cytomegalovirus exposure and HLA in healthy donors. Study conclusions and caveats: Information on immune exposure was restricted to one variable (CMV serostatus).

The primer mix had 60 Vbeta and 13 Jbeta primers. Sequencing used immunoSEQ multiplex PCR; TCRdb keeps in-frame clones, though not all of them. The sample records about 160,000 clones, 65% to 85% being singletons. Trimming stripped 5 bases from V and 6 bases from J, with 16 bases between. Germline V gene sequence: CDR1 SQVTM, CDR2 ANQGSEA. The CDR3 is made up of 14 amino acids. This clone was observed a single time. The antigen is undetermined. The chain uses TRBV29-1 and TRBJ1-4, with D unclear. The sequence was obtained from a male donor in good health and CMV-seropositive. Input material: PBMCs. As DNA, the CDR3 is TGCAGCGTTAGACCGGGATTTGGGGATGAAAAACTGTTTTTT. It specifies CSVRPGFGDEKLFF.